This TCR beta chain appears in the sequencing data of a study of regulatory T cells in long-lasting Graves disease (dated by TCRdb to 2020 to 2023). With regard to the full study: Antithyroid drugs had been taken for less than 3 months by newly diagnosed Graves' disease patients. This study used TCR sequencing and RNA sequencing of peripheral blood to compare persistent Graves' disease patients against newly diagnosed Graves' disease patients. The study took place in China and was registered as a clinical trial. A total of roughly 33 samples were covered by TCR sequencing, comprising some 13 persistent and 20 newly diagnosed Graves' disease patients. The paper's findings and limits, for the study overall: TRBV28, TRBJ1-2 and TRBJ2-5 were preferentially used in persistent disease, while TRBV20-1 and TRBJ2-1 were favored in newly diagnosed disease. Peripheral blood alone was examined, since thyroid tissue, which constituted the primary lesion, could not be accessed. The authors noted that the small sample size was a limitation that may lower accuracy. Sequencing and analysis were restricted to the TCR beta chain. Compared with newly diagnosed patients, patients with persistent Graves' disease had lower TCR Shannon entropy and fewer highly expanded clones, which suggests clonal expansion. Patients with persistent disease shared more public clonotypes (around 2,500) than newly diagnosed patients did (around 930).

This clonotype was counted only a few times. There is no known antigen for this receptor. Per-base qualities were not stored, and no clone one base away is much larger. Explained via the paper, the time point label denotes: newly diagnosed GD, antithyroid drugs for less than 3 months. RNA was extracted from PBMCs in TRIzol for both TCR sequencing and RNA sequencing. The diagnosis of Graves' disease was made according to American Thyroid Association guidelines. Patients for the study were recruited at an endocrinology department in Xi'an, China. Each patient gave approximately 9 milliliters of peripheral blood, collected in an EDTA anticoagulant tube. PBMCs were isolated by Ficoll Paque Plus density gradient separation without further T cell sorting. An Agilent 2100 Bioanalyzer and agarose gel were used to assess RNA quality, and a NanoDrop 2000 was used to measure RNA concentration. The junction shows trimming of 3 bases on V and 4 bases on J, and the gene matches do not reach 5 bases of it. From the germline V gene (reference sequence), CDR1 is DFQATT and CDR2 is SNEGSKA. CDR3 length: 13 amino acids, cysteine to phenylalanine. Left in the record is the CDR3 DNA by itself, 39 bases read in frame from the first base.

Libraries were constructed by multiplex PCR. Sequencing was carried out with an Illumina HiSeq 4000. To build TCR beta libraries, CDR3 regions were amplified by Arm-PCR using iRepertoire HTBI primers. Gel purification was performed on PCR products prior to sequencing. As for the authors' bioinformatics: Gene usage analysis of CDR3 amino acid clonotypes relied on the roughly 67 TRBV and 14 TRBJ segments identified across samples. COPE and FqMerger were used to merge filtered high-quality paired reads into contigs. BLAST was used to align contigs to IMGT TRBV, TRBD and TRBJ reference genes, with CDR3 defined following IMGT. Any clonotype with a frequency above 0.1% was counted as a highly expanded clone. Repertoire diversity was measured by Shannon entropy, and V-J evenness by the Gini coefficient. Clonotypes shared by more than one individual were considered public. TCRdb reworked the public reads: Q25 trimming with fastp, MiXCR clone assembly, productive beta chains retained. Under each unique CDR3 protein, matching rows form one entry showing the most common genes and DNA. These V and J calls are TCRdb output, not the study's own analysis. The sample table lists 580,000 or so distinct CDR3 sequences, 15% to 20% of them with a count of one. Clones ranked in the top ten supply 9.5% to 15% of the sample.

This same sample was also taken into another study, of T cells in Graves' hyperthyroidism and ophthalmopathy. The other study reports the following: Graves' hyperthyroidism was defined as stable when no progression to ophthalmopathy occurred over 18 months of follow-up. Hyperthyroidism patients were newly diagnosed, with disease duration under 2 months, and aged 18 to 65 years. Patients with uncontrolled infections, other autoimmune diseases, pregnancy or lactation were excluded. Diagnoses relied on clinical symptoms, serum thyroxine and TRAb, thyroid ultrasound and orbital computed tomography. For the first round of RT-PCR on the TCR CDR3, the HTBI primer set was used together with the Qiagen OneStep RT-PCR kit. Most expanded thyroid clonotypes (frequency above 0.001) were also detected in blood, suggesting blood repertoires may reflect thyroid immune responses. Ophthalmopathy was separated from stable hyperthyroidism by a 13 V-J signature model, with over 85% sensitivity and roughly 81% specificity obtained in cross-validation and 80%/75% obtained in testing. In validation, the model predicted progression to ophthalmopathy with approximately 71% sensitivity and approximately 74% specificity, a median of about 6.7 months before onset. A discovery cohort of around 98 patients, 43 with Graves' ophthalmopathy and 57 with stable Graves' hyperthyroidism, was used to find distinguishing TCR V-J signatures. Whether ophthalmopathy could be predicted prospectively was tested in an independent validation cohort made up of 18 to 20 hyperthyroidism patients plus 17 patients who later progressed to ophthalmopathy. The 90 to 100 discovery patients were randomly divided into training and test sets at a 7:3 ratio. In roughly six Graves' hyperthyroidism patients, the study also compared T-cell repertoires from thyroid tissue with T-cell repertoires from blood. Following sampling, methimazole starting at 30 mg daily was given to hyperthyroidism patients, and high-dose intravenous methylprednisolone was given to ophthalmopathy patients. Libraries were constructed in a second round of multiplex PCR, after which size selection and purification were performed. Paired-end sequencing of the libraries was performed with 100 bp reads on an Illumina HiSeq2000. SOAPnuke was used to process the raw data, removing reads that contained adapters or uncalled bases, had a mean Phred below 15, or lacked an exact match to the constant primer or identifier. COPE v1.2.5 was used to merge the high-quality paired reads, and each unique nucleotide sequence was defined as a clonotype. MiTCR v1.1 was used to align clonotypes to the IMGT TRBV, TRBD and TRBJ reference segments. Only V-J combinations with frequency above 0.0001, covering 99% to 99.2% of repertoires, were analysed. The TCS score was defined as F50 (clonal expansion) divided by E x V (chaos), with BLOSUM62-based TCRdist calculated between CDR3 peptides within each V-J. Welch's t-statistics and random forest reduced roughly 540 V-J features to under 15, which were used in a naive Bayes classifier (R e1071). Sample size was not statistically predetermined, and investigators were not blinded to group allocation. According to the paper, TCR Vbeta CDR3 sequencing was carried out on approximately 140 peripheral blood samples, which came from 40 to 45 ophthalmopathy, 80 or so hyperthyroidism and roughly 17 progressor patients.

The material was peripheral blood mononuclear cells (PBMCs), obtained at new diagnosis, from a patient treated with antithyroid drugs. This clonotype was obtained from a man between 18 and 35 years old with Graves disease. Donor details come from another sample of the same person, matched by shared clones. In this chain, TRBV20-1 is recombined with TRBJ1-2; 7 central bases correspond to TRBD1. The bases are TGCAGTGCTAGTGACAGGGAAACCTATGGCTACACCTTC. It encodes CSASDRETYGYTF.